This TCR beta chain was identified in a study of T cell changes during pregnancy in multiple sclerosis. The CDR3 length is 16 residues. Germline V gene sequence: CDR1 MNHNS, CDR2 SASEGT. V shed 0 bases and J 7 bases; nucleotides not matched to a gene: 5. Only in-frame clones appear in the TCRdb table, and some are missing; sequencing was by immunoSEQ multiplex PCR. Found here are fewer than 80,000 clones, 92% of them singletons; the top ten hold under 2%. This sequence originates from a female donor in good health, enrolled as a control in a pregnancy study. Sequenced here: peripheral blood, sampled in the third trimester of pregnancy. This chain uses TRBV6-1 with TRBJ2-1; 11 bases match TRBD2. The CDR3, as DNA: TGTGCCAGCAGTGAAGCGTCGCTAGCGGGAGGAAATGAGCAGTTCTTC. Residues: CASSEASLAGGNEQFF.